The 9 T cell receptor beta chains listed next were all sequenced from one sample in a study of cytomegalovirus exposure and HLA in healthy donors. PCR amplification relied on 60 Vbeta primers (plus 13 Jbeta primers). The table came from immunoSEQ multiplex PCR; TCRdb's copy has only in-frame clones and leaves some out. The data show about 120,000 clones, about four fifths seen once. Source material: PBMCs. The receptors here all came from a woman aged 55-70 years in good health and CMV-seropositive.

The rearrangement uses TRBV10-2 and TRBJ1-5; D is possibly TRBD1 (5 bases). V dropped 4 bases and J dropped 4 bases, with 11 bases sitting between them. Germline assignment: CDR1 WSHSY and CDR2 SAAADI. This CDR3 is built from 14 residues. The CDR3 here is CASSAMGRNQPQHF. The CDR3, as DNA: TGCGCCAGCAGTGCCATGGGGCGAAATCAGCCCCAGCATTTT.

The chain couples TRBV6-5 to TRBJ2-3, with a possible D match to TRBD1 (7 bases). CDR1 MNHEY and CDR2 SVGAGI come from the germline V gene. The CDR3 length is 15 residues. V was trimmed by 6 bases and J by 1 base, leaving 14 bases between them. CDR3 loop: CASREGASGTDTQYF. The DNA for the CDR3 is TGTGCCAGCAGGGAGGGGGCATCCGGCACAGATACGCAGTATTTT.

The V gene is TRBV6-5, the J gene TRBJ2-1; possibly TRBD2 for D (5 bases). This CDR3 region has 15 residues. From germline, CDR1 is MNHEY and CDR2 SVGAGI. Trimming cost V 2 bases and J 6 bases, with 14 bases left between them. The CDR3 DNA reads TGTGCCAGCAGTTACAGCCGGGAACCGCGCAATGAGCAGTTCTTC. This codes for CASSYSREPRNEQFF.

V usage is TRBV7-8 and J usage is TRBJ2-1, with TRBD2 matching over 10 bases. Trimming cost V 0 bases and J 10 bases; bases outside gene matches: 3. CDR3 length: 14 residues. Germline CDR1 reads SGHVS; CDR2 reads FQNEAQ. The CDR3 sequence is CASSLAGTSVEQFF. The CDR3 coding sequence is TGTGCCAGCAGCTTAGCAGGGACTAGCGTAGAGCAGTTCTTC. The full variable domain, with the rest looked up from reference TRBV7-8 and TRBJ2-1, is GAGVSQSPRYKVAKRGQDVALRCDPISGHVSLFWYQQALGQGPEFLTYFQNEAQLDKSGLPSDRFFAERPEGSVSTLKIQRTQQEDSAVYLCASSLAGTSVEQFFGPGTRLTVL.

Turning to this clone: An end of the junction does not agree with germline; a read error may underlie this. This sample also contains other DNA sequences that code for the same CDR3. This chain connects TRBV10-3 to TRBJ2-2; 8 bases are shared with TRBD1. This CDR3 is 19 amino acids long. Germline CDR1 reads ENHRY; CDR2 reads SYGVKD. The CDR3 DNA reads as TGTGCCACCCTTACAGGGGGTCTAGCTGAAGGTCTCCGCCCCGGGGAGTTGTTTTTT. This codes for CATLTGGLAEGLRPGELFF.

The chain is built from TRBV5-1 and TRBJ2-3; 8 bases match TRBD2. Germline CDR1 is SGHRS and CDR2 is YFSETQ. After removal of 6 bases from V and 3 bases from J, the junction contained 9 bases not matched to a gene. The CDR3 runs to 15 residues. The CDR3 DNA sequence: TGCGCCAGCAAGGGAGCGGGAGAAACAACAGATACGCAGTATTTT. Its translation: CASKGAGETTDTQYF.

The CDR3 sequence: CASSAGLAGVRSSYEQYF. CDR3 nucleotides: TGTGCCAGCAGCGCTGGACTAGCGGGAGTCCGGAGCTCCTACGAGCAGTACTTC. The chain is built from TRBV2 and TRBJ2-7; 13 bases fit TRBD2. The CDR3 is 18 residues long. With V trimmed by 6 bases and J by 0 bases, 11 bases remained unmatched. The V gene's germline CDR1 is SNHLY and CDR2 FYNNEI.

The V and J genes are TRBV19 and TRBJ2-7; D is undetermined. This CDR3 is 17 amino acids long. The germline V and J ends were trimmed by 2 bases and 2 bases, with 19 bases remaining between them. Germline values: CDR1 LNHDA, CDR2 SQIVND (reference sequence). The CDR3 DNA is TGTGCCAGTAGTATACGAGGAAGAGCCTCCCCACCCTACGAGCAGTACTTC. Translation: CASSIRGRASPPYEQYF.

This sequence joins TRBV6-6 and TRBJ1-6, with D unresolved. Germline lookup yields CDR1 MNHNY and CDR2 SVGAGI (reference sequence). Deletions cut 4 bases from V and 7 bases from J, with 8 bases between. This CDR3 spans 13 amino acids. The CDR3 DNA reads TGTGCCAGCAGTTCCCCAGAAAATTCACCCCTCCACTTT. Its translation is CASSSPENSPLHF.